These 4 T cell receptor beta chains came from one sample sequenced in a study of shared clonotypes between healthy human individuals. Positive CCR7 selection of CD45RO-negative cells yielded the naive CD8 cells, and terminally differentiated effector memory CD45RA+ cells were excluded. Assay: immunoSEQ multiplex PCR; the TCRdb copy retains only in-frame clones and omits some. The sample carries about 2,200,000 clones, 85% to 95% recorded once. Sequences were obtained from naive CD8+ T cells from PBMCs. These receptor sequences come from a man younger than 30 in good health. Some clones in this sample may be carry-over from other donors' samples.

V and J are TRBV7-9 and TRBJ2-7; TRBD2 agrees at 10 bases. CDR1 and CDR2 from the germline V gene are SEHNR and FQNEAQ (reference sequence). The CDR3 consists of 15 residues. The ends lost 5 bases at V and 3 bases at J; junction bases unmatched: 7. The CDR3 region has the DNA TGTGCCAGCAGCACGAGTCTAGCGGGAGTCTACGAGCAGTACTTC. Translated, it gives CASSTSLAGVYEQYF. The full variable domain, rest sourced from reference TRBV7-9 and TRBJ2-7, is DTGVSQNPRHKITKRGQNVTFRCDPISEHNRLYWYRQTLGQGPEFLTYFQNEAQLEKSRLLSDRFSAERPKGSFSTLEIQRTEQGDSAMYLCASSTSLAGVYEQYFGPGTRLTVT.

This chain's CDR3 is CASSTGREEGDTQYF. Here the CDR3 DNA reads TGTGCCAGCAGCACAGGGCGGGAGGAGGGAGATACGCAGTATTTT. This chain links TRBV7-9 with TRBJ2-3; 8 bases align to TRBD2. Germline V gene sequence: CDR1 SEHNR, CDR2 FQNEAQ (reference sequence). With V trimmed by 5 bases and J by 5 bases, 9 bases remained unmatched. The CDR3 runs 15 residues.

J is TRBJ1-2 and V is TRBV27; D is ambiguous. Trimming took 4 bases from V and 0 from J, leaving 9 bases between them. This CDR3 has 14 residues. From germline, CDR1 is MNHEY and CDR2 SMNVEV (reference sequence). CDR3 loop: CASSSSPTNYGYTF. CDR3 nucleotide sequence: TGTGCCAGCAGTTCCTCCCCTACTAACTATGGCTACACCTTC.

The genes are TRBV4-3 and TRBJ2-1, with D perhaps TRBD1 or TRBD2 (5 bases each). Germline loops: CDR1 LGHNA, CDR2 YSLEER. The CDR3 extends over 14 amino acids. V lost 3 bases to trimming and J lost 1 base, with 7 bases between them. The CDR3 loop is CASSQGRSYNEQFF. DNA of the CDR3: TGCGCCAGCAGCCAGGGACGGTCCTACAATGAGCAGTTCTTC.